Detailed here is one T cell receptor beta chain. The antigen is unknown. The data originate from a study of cytomegalovirus exposure and HLA in healthy donors. Study findings and constraints: Most TCR sequences were seen very rarely across donors, but some public TCRs occurred in many. The authors later found most CMV-associated TCR beta chains appeared HLA-restricted. The authors later linked a missense DCLRE1C variant to TCR beta V- and J-gene trimming.

CDR1 and CDR2 from the germline V gene are SGHAT and FQNNGV. This CDR3 spans 17 amino acids. V gave up 2 bases and J gave up 3 bases; unmatched junction bases: 12. PCR used 60 Vbeta primers and 13 Jbeta primers. Sequencing was performed with immunoSEQ multiplex PCR; in TCRdb, only in-frame clones are kept and a portion is missing. The sample includes about 160,000 clones, 65% to 85% of them seen just once. The sample comprised PBMCs. This clonotype originated in a man aged 45-60 years in good health and CMV-seropositive. The chain carries TRBV11-2 and TRBJ2-7; TRBD2 matches 8 bases. CDR3 coding DNA: TGTGCCAGCAGCTTACCCGAGAGCGGGAGTTTGGACTACGAGCAGTACTTC. Its translation: CASSLPESGSLDYEQYF. Together with reference TRBV11-2 and TRBJ2-7, the CDR3 gives the full variable domain: EAGVAQSPRYKIIEKRQSVAFWCNPISGHATLYWYQQILGQGPKLLIQFQNNGVVDDSQLPKDRFSAERLKGVDSTLKIQPAKLEDSAVYLCASSLPESGSLDYEQYFGPGTRLTVT.